These 7 T cell receptor beta chains were sequenced from one sample in a study of CD8 T cells in Susac syndrome (dated by TCRdb to the late 2010s). The library was obtained by the immunoSEQ multiplex PCR assay. RNA was extracted using the RNeasy kit, and roughly 0.5 to 1 microgram was reverse transcribed with random hexamers. TCRdb handled the public reads itself, with Q25 trimming in fastp and clone calling in MiXCR, and kept productive beta chains. Every distinct CDR3 protein forms one entry, paired with its most common genes and DNA. This sample holds roughly 150,000 distinct CDR3 sequences; about 90% were observed only once. The top ten hold 0.065% to 0.1% of the sample. The sequencing input was CD4+ T cells from PBMCs. The receptors shown here come from a human donor in good health.

The rearrangement links TRBV19 to TRBJ2-5, with 8 bases fitting TRBD1. Germline-derived CDR1 and CDR2 are LNHDA and SQIVND (reference sequence). Trimming removed 4 bases from V and 5 bases from J; junction bases left unmatched: 12. This CDR3 is 16 amino acids long. The chain's CDR3 is CASSRPRQGAGETQYF. The CDR3 DNA is TGTGCCAGTAGTAGGCCCCGGCAGGGGGCCGGGGAGACCCAGTACTTC.

J is TRBJ2-5 and V is TRBV6-2 or TRBV6-3, with D perhaps TRBD1 (7 bases). The CDR3 is 11 amino acids. Germline CDR1 and CDR2: MNHEY and SVGEGT. V was clipped by 7 bases and J by 5 bases, with 8 bases between them. Here the CDR3 DNA reads TGTGCCAGCACAGGGGGGGAGACCCAGTACTTC. Encoded protein: CASTGGETQYF.

This chain uses TRBV9 with TRBJ2-7; D is unresolved. The germline V gene has CDR1 SGDLS and CDR2 YYNGEE. The CDR3 has 12 residues. The V and J ends lost 3 bases and 7 bases respectively, with 11 bases between them. Written as DNA, the CDR3 is TGTGCCAGCAGCGCTCCCTACGGGGAGCAGTACTTC. Its translation: CASSAPYGEQYF.

The genes are TRBV14 and TRBJ2-1; D ambiguous. The CDR3 covers 13 residues. V was shortened by 5 bases and J by 7 bases, with 12 bases between the two germline ends. Germline V gene sequence: CDR1 SGHDN, CDR2 FVKESK. The DNA of the CDR3 is TGTGCCAGCAGCGTACTAAACAGAAATGAGCAGTTCTTC. Translated, it gives CASSVLNRNEQFF.

The V gene is TRBV7-2, the J gene TRBJ2-4; 11 bases are shared with TRBD2. Germline V gene lookup returns CDR1 SGHTA and CDR2 FQGNSA. The CDR3 spans 16 residues. The junction had 10 bases not matched to a gene; V was cut back by 4 bases and J by 8 bases. The CDR3 nucleotides read TGTGCCAGCAGCTCCGGTGGGGTAGCGGGAGGGTACATTCAGTACTTC. This gives the protein CASSSGGVAGGYIQYF.

The chain uses TRBV20-1 and TRBJ2-7; 8 bases are shared with TRBD2. J was trimmed by 2 bases and V by 3 bases; bases with no gene match: 3. CDR1 and CDR2 from the germline V gene are DFQATT and SNEGSKA (reference sequence). The CDR3 is made up of 13 amino acids. CDR3 sequence (DNA): TGCAGTGCTAGCGGGGGGGATCCCTACGAGCAGTACTTC. Protein product: CSASGGDPYEQYF.

This chain joins TRBV20-1 and TRBJ1-5, with a tentative D call TRBD1 (5 bases). CDR1 is DFQATT and CDR2 is SNEGSKA in the germline V gene (reference sequence). V lost 6 bases and J lost 3, with 18 bases in between. The CDR3 totals 15 residues. The CDR3 is CSAVGPQGSNQPQHF. The CDR3 DNA is TGCAGTGCCGTTGGGCCCCAGGGATCCAATCAGCCCCAGCATTTT.